The entry that follows covers one TCR beta chain sequence. Antigen specificity is unknown. The data were taken from a study of vaccination and CD4 T cells after COVID-19. Overall study: Sampling after COVID took place at a median of around 91 days (range 35 to 161) following diagnosis. For control cultures, the treatment was a CEFX pool, an HIV-1 Nef pool, or no peptide.

The study sequenced cultured CD4+ T cell DNA using the Oncomine TCR Beta short-read assay. Cultured CD4+ T cells were the source of extracted genomic DNA. TCRdb ran MiXCR on the PCR reads and lists one entry per CDR3 protein. The profile covers around 16,000 distinct CDR3 sequences, with approximately 67% appearing a single time and approximately 15% taken by the ten largest. Trimming cost V 1 base and J 5 bases, with 8 bases left between them. CDR1 and CDR2 (germline): SGHTA, FQGNSA. The CDR3 sequence is 13 residues long. This sample's treatment: approximately 9-day PBMC culture with coronavirus spike peptide pools or control peptides (ViraFEST assay). Peptide pools at approximately 10 ug/ml, together with 8 to 10 IU/ml IL-2, were added to cultures of some 2.2 million PBMCs per well.

The clonotype was recovered from a human donor who had recovered from COVID-19. The V and J genes are TRBV7-2 and TRBJ2-5; D is unresolved. The sequenced sample was CD4+ T cells from blood, cultured in vitro. The CDR3 DNA reads TGTGCCAGCAGCTTAGTAACTGGGGAGACCCAGTACTTC. Translating gives CASSLVTGETQYF.